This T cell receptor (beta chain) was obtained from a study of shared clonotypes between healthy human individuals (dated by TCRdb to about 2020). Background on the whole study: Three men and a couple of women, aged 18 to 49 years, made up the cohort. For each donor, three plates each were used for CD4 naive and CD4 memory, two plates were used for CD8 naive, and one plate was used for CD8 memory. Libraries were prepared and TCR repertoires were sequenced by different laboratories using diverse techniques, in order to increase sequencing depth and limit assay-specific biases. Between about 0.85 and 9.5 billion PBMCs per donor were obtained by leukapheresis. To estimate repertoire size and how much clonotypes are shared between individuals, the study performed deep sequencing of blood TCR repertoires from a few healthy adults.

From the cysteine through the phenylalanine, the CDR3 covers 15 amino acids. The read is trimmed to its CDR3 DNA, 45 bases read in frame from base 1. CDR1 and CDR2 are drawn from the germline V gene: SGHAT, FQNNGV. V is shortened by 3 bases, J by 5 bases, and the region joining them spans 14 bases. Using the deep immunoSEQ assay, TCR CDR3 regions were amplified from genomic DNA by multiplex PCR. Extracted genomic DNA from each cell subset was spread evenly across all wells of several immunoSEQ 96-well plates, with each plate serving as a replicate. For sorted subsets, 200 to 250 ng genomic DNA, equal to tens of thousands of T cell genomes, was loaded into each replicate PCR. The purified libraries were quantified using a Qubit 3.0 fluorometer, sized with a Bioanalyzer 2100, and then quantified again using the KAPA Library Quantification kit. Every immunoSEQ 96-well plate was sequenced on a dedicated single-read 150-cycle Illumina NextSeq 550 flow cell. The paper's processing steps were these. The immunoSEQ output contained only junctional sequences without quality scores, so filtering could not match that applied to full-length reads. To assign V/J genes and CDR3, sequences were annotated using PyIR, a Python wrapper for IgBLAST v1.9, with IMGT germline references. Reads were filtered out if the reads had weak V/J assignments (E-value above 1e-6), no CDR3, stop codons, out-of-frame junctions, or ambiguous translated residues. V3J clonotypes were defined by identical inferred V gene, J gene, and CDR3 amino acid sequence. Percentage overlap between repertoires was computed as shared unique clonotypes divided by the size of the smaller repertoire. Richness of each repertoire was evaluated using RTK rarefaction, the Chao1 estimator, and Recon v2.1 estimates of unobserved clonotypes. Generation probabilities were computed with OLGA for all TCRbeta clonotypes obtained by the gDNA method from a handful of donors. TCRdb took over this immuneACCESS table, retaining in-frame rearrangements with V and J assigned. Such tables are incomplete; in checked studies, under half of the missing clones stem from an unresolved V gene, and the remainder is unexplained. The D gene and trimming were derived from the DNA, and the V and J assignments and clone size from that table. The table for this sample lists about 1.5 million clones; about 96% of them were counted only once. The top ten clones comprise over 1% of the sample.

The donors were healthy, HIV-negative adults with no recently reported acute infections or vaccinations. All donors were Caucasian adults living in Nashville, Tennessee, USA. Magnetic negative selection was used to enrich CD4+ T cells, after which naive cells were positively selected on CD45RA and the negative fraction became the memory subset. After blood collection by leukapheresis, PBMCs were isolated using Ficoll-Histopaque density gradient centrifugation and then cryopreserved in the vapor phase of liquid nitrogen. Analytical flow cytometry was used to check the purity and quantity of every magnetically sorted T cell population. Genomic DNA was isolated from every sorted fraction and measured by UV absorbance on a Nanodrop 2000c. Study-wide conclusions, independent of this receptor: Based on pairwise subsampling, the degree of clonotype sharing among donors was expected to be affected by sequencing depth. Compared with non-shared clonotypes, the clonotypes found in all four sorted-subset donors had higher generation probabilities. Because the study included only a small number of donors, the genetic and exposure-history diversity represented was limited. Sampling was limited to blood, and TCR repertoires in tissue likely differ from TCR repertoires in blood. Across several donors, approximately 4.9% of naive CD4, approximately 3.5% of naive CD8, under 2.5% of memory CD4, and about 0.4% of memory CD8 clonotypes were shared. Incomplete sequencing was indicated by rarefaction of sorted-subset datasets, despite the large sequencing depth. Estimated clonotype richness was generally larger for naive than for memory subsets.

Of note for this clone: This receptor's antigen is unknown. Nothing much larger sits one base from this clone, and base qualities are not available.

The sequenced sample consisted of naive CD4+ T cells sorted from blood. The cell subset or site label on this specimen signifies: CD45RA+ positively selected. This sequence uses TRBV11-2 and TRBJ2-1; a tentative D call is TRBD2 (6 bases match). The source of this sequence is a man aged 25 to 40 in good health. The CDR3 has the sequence CASSLRLEGHNEQFF. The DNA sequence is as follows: TGTGCCAGCAGCTTGCGATTGGAGGGGCACAATGAGCAGTTCTTC. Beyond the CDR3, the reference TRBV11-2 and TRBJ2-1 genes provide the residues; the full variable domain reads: EAGVAQSPRYKIIEKRQSVAFWCNPISGHATLYWYQQILGQGPKLLIQFQNNGVVDDSQLPKDRFSAERLKGVDSTLKIQPAKLEDSAVYLCASSLRLEGHNEQFFGPGTRLTVL.